Described below is a single T cell receptor beta chain sequence and its context. The antigen is not known. This specimen belongs to a study of cytotoxic CD8 clonotypes in ibrutinib-treated CLL. Broader study findings: Clonality was higher at baseline than in age-matched healthy donors and tracked circulating CD8+ T-cell counts.

Per germline, CDR1 MNHEY and CDR2 SMNVEV (reference sequence). With 5 bases removed from V and 0 bases from J, the gap between germline ends came to 14 bases. This CDR3 has 15 amino acids. TCRdb's table, derived via immunoSEQ multiplex PCR, lists solely in-frame clones and lacks some. The repertoire holds roughly 200,000 clones, 55% to 85% seen once, with under 15% in the top ten. The clonotype originates from a human donor with chronic lymphocytic leukemia. The source material was PBMCs, sampled after 24 months of ibrutinib treatment. The chain couples TRBV27 to TRBJ2-7; D is possibly TRBD1 (5 bases). CDR3 region: CASSVRGHVSYEQYF. CDR3 coding DNA: TGTGCCAGCAGTGTAAGAGGACATGTCTCCTACGAGCAGTACTTC.